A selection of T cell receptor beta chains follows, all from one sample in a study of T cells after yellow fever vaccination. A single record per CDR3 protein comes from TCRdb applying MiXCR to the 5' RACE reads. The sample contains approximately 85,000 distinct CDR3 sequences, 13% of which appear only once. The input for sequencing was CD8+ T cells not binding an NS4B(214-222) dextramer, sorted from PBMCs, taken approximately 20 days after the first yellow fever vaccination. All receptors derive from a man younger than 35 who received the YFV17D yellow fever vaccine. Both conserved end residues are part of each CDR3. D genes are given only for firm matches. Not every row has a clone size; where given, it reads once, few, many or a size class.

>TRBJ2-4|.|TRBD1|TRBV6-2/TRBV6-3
TGTGCCAGCAGTTACGACAGGGTCGACAAAAACATTCAGTACTTC
CASSYDRVDKNIQYF
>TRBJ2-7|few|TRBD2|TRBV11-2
TGTGCCAGCAGCTTAGCCACTAGCGGGGGCTCCTACGAGCAGTACTTC
CASSLATSGGSYEQYF
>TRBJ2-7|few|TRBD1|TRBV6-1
TGTGCCAGCAGTGAATGGACAGGGACCTACGAGCAGTACTTC
CASSEWTGTYEQYF
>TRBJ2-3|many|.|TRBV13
TGTGCCAGCAGCTTAGTTCGCAGCACAGATACGCAGTATTTT
CASSLVRSTDTQYF
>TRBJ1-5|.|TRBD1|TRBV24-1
TGTGCCACCAGTGATTTGAGGTACAGGGGATCAAATCAGCCCCAGCATTTT
CATSDLRYRGSNQPQHF
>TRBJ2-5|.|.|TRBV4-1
TGCGCCAGCAGCCAAGTATCTGGCGAGGGGAAGACCCAGTACTTC
CASSQVSGEGKTQYF
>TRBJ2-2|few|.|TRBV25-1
TGTGCCACCCGGGGAGCCGGGGAGCTGTTTTTT
CATRGAGELFF
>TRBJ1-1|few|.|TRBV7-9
TGTGCCAGCAGCTTAGCCTATGGGACCTCGGAGGGAGCTTTCTTT
CASSLAYGTSEGAFF
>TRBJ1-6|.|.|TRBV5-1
TGCGCCAGCAGCCCCGGGACAACCCTCCGGATGGGCCTCCACTTT
CASSPGTTLRMGLHF
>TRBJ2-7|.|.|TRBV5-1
TGCGCCAGCAGCTTATTAGGGGGTACCTACGAGCAGTACTTC
CASSLLGGTYEQYF
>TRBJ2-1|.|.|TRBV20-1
TGCAGTGCTACAGGGCACTCCAACTTGGGCTACAATGAGCAGTTCTTC
CSATGHSNLGYNEQFF
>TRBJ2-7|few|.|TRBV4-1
TGCGCCAGCAGCCAAACGGGGAACTCCTACGAGCAGTACTTC
CASSQTGNSYEQYF
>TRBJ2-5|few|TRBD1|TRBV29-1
TGCAGCGTTGCTGGCAGGGGGCTCCAAGAGACCCAGTACTTC
CSVAGRGLQETQYF
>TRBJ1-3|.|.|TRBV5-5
TGTGCCAGCAGCTTTGGTGTCGCCATATATTTT
CASSFGVAIYF
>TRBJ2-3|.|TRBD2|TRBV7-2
TGTGCCAGCAGCATATCACACTCTAGCGGGAGCACAGATACGCAGTATTTT
CASSISHSSGSTDTQYF
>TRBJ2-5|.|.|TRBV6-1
TGTGCCAGCAGCCTAGGCAGCCCCCAAGAGACCCAGTACTTC
CASSLGSPQETQYF
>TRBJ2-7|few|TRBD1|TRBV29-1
TGCAGCGTGGCCGGGGACAGGGGGGCCTACGAGCAGTACTTC
CSVAGDRGAYEQYF
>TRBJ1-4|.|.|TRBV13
TGTGCCAGCAGCCATGTAGGCGAAAAACTGTTTTTT
CASSHVGEKLFF
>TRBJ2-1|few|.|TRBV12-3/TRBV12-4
TGTGCCAGCAGTGGACTAGAGCAGTTCTTC
CASSGLEQFF
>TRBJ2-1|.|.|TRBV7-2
TGTGCCAGCAGCAATCCAGGGGCGATTAACAATGAGCAGTTCTTC
CASSNPGAINNEQFF
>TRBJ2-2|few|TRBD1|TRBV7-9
TGTGCCAGCATCGAGACAGGGTCCGGGGAGCTGTTTTTT
CASIETGSGELFF
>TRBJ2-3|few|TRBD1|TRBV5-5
TGTGCCAGCAGCTCGAGACCGGGACAGGGGATTTCGGATACGCAGTATTTT
CASSSRPGQGISDTQYF
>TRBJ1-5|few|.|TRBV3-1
TGTGCCAGCAGCCAAGGCCCAGGGGCCGTTCAGCCCCAGCATTTT
CASSQGPGAVQPQHF
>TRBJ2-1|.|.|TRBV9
TGTGCCAGCAGCGTCCCTGGGACGGGATGGGATGAGCAGTTCTTC
CASSVPGTGWDEQFF
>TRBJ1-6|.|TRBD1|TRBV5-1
TGCGCCAGCAGCTTGGATGACAGGGGGTATAATTCACCCCTCCACTTT
CASSLDDRGYNSPLHF
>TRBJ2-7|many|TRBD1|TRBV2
TGTGCCAGCAGTGGGACAGGGACCTACGAGCAGTACTTC
CASSGTGTYEQYF
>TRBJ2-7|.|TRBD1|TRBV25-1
TGTGCCAGCAGTGGACAGGGGCGTTTTTACGAGCAGTACTTC
CASSGQGRFYEQYF
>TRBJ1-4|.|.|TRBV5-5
TGTGCCAGCATGGGACTTACAGACGGCGGTGAAAAACTGTTTTTT
CASMGLTDGGEKLFF
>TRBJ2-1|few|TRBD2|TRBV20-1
TGCAGTGCTAGCGGGGGGGACTACAATGAGCAGTTCTTC
CSASGGDYNEQFF
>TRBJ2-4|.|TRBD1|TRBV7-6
TGTGCCAGCAGCCTGCAGGTCCCGGGACAGGAACTGCAAGGGGCCAAAAACATTCAGTACTTC
CASSLQVPGQELQGAKNIQYF
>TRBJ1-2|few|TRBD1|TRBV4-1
TGCGCCAGCAGCCAAAGGGACTCCGGACAGGATGGCTACACCTTC
CASSQRDSGQDGYTF
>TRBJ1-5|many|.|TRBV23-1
TGCGCCAGCAGTCACCTGGACCGGAGGGGCAATCAGCCCCAGCATTTT
CASSHLDRRGNQPQHF
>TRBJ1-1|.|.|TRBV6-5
TGTGCCAGCAGTATACAGGTGAATATGAACACTGAAGCTTTCTTT
CASSIQVNMNTEAFF
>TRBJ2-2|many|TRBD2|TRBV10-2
TGCGCCAGCAGTGATCTAGGGCGGGGGACTAACACCGGGGAGCTGTTTTTT
CASSDLGRGTNTGELFF
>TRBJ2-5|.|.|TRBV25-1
TGTGCCAGCAGTGATCTCACCGGGACATACCAAGAGACCCAGTACTTC
CASSDLTGTYQETQYF
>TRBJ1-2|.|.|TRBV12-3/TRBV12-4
TGTGCCAGCAGAAAATACTTGGGCGGCTACACCTTC
CASRKYLGGYTF
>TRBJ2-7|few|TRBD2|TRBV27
TGTGCCAGCAGAGGGATTAGCGGGGGGGCGTTCCACGAGCAGTACTTC
CASRGISGGAFHEQYF
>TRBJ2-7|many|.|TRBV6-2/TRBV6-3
TGTGCCAGCTCGATCTCGTCCTACGAGCAGTACTTC
CASSISSYEQYF
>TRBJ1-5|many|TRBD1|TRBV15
TGTGCCACCAGCAGGACAGGGGGCAATCAGCCCCAGCATTTT
CATSRTGGNQPQHF
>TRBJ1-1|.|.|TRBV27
TGTGCCAGCAGCTGGGCGGGGAGCACTGAAGCTTTCTTT
CASSWAGSTEAFF
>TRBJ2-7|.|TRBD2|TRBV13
TGTGCCAGCAGCTTCCTAGCGGGGGGGCCATTAAACGAGCAGTACTTC
CASSFLAGGPLNEQYF
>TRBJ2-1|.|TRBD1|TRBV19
TGTGCCAGTCGACAGGGGGCTCACAATGAGCAGTTCTTC
CASRQGAHNEQFF
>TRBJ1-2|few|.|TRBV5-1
TGCGCCAGCAGCTTGTCCCAACAGGAGTCGTATGGCTACACCTTC
CASSLSQQESYGYTF
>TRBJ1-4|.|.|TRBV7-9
TGTGCCAGCAGCTTAGGGGGCAGCCTTAATGAAAAACTGTTTTTT
CASSLGGSLNEKLFF
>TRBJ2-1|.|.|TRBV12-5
TGTGATAGTGGTTTGGCGTCCGAGGGATCCTACAATGAGCAGTTCTTC
CDSGLASEGSYNEQFF
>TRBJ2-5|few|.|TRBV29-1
TGCAGCGTTGACAGCTTAGAGACCCAGTACTTC
CSVDSLETQYF
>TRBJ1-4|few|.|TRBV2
TGTGCCAGCAGTGACCCAGGGGAGAATGAAAAACTGTTTTTT
CASSDPGENEKLFF
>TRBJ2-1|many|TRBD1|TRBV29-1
TGCAGCGTTGAAGGGACAGGGGGCACGAATGAGCAGTTCTTC
CSVEGTGGTNEQFF
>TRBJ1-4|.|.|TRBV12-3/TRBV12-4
TGTGCCAGCACCCCTGACGGTGAAAAACTGTTTTTT
CASTPDGEKLFF
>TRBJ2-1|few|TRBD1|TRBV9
TGTGCCAGCAGCGTGACGGGACAGGGGCGACTTGTGGGGTCCGAGCAGTTCTTC
CASSVTGQGRLVGSEQFF
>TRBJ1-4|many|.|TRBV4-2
TGTGCCAGCAGCCAAGAGACAGCTAATGAAAAACTGTTTTTT
CASSQETANEKLFF
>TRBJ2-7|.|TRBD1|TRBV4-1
TGCGCCAGCAGCCCAGGACAGGGCCTATCCTACGAGCAGTACTTC
CASSPGQGLSYEQYF
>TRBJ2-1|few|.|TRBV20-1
TGCAGTGCTCTCTCCCTCCAGCGGGCAGCTTACAATGAGCAGTTCTTC
CSALSLQRAAYNEQFF
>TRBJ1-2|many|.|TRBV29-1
TGCAGCGCTCGACAGAAAAACTATGGCTACACCTTC
CSARQKNYGYTF
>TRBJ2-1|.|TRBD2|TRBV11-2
TGTGCCAGCAGCCCTGAGACTAGCGGGGGGCTCTACTCCTACAATGAGCAGTTCTTC
CASSPETSGGLYSYNEQFF
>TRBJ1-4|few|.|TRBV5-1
TGCGCCAGCAGCCCAACCGTAAGCGGGCCAACTAATGAAAAACTGTTTTTT
CASSPTVSGPTNEKLFF
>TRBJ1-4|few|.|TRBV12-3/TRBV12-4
TGTGCCAGCAGTTTCCGCGGCGGGCCTAATGAAAAACTGTTTTTT
CASSFRGGPNEKLFF
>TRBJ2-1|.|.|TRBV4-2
TGTGCCAGCAGCCACAGTCCTCAGGGGAGGCAGTTCTTC
CASSHSPQGRQFF
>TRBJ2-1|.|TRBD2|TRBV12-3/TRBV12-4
TGTGCCAGCAGGGGGACTAGCGACAATGAGCAGTTCTTC
CASRGTSDNEQFF